This T cell receptor (beta chain) was identified in a study of Ad26.COV2.S vaccination and SARS-CoV-2 variants. Points from the study as a whole: Those who received the vaccine showed greater spike-specific TCR breadth than those given placebo. Estimates derived from TCR breadth and depth analyses may have underestimated total T cell responses.

Some clones are missing from TCRdb's copy, which holds only in-frame ones; the method was immunoSEQ multiplex PCR. Found here are about 680,000 clones, around 92% of them singletons; the top ten hold roughly 1.5%. Turning to this clone: Antigen unknown.

This CDR3 has 16 amino acids. CDR1 and CDR2 from the germline V gene are MNHNS and SASEGT. Trimming left V 2 bases short and J 3 bases short, with 11 bases between. Described treatment: around 19 received Ad26.COV2.S at low or high dose, single or two shots; about 5 received placebo; per-sample allocation not given. Collection of samples fell on day 63 after the first vaccine or placebo injection. As its vector, the vaccine had Ad26, which expressed Wuhan-strain SARS-CoV-2 spike. This sequence was found in a person between 18 and 65 years old who received the Ad26.COV2.S COVID-19 vaccine or a placebo. The sequenced sample was peripheral blood, obtained in a trial of Ad26.COV2.S vaccine versus placebo. This chain connects TRBV6-1 to TRBJ1-6; no firm D call. The CDR3 DNA reads TGTGCCAGCAGTGAACTCCCAGGAGGCTATAATTCACCCCTCCACTTT. It translates to CASSELPGGYNSPLHF.